This T cell receptor beta chain is drawn from a study of cytomegalovirus exposure and HLA in healthy donors. Study-wide results and limits: CMV serostatus stood as the only immune exposure information on hand. TCR beta V- and J-gene trimming, according to a later analysis, was linked to a missense DCLRE1C variant.

PCR used 60 Vbeta primers and 13 Jbeta primers. Assay: immunoSEQ multiplex PCR; the TCRdb copy retains only in-frame clones and omits some. The sample consists of over 110,000 clones, around 83% of them appearing once. The CDR3 has 16 amino acids. Germline V gene lookup returns CDR1 MDHEN and CDR2 SYDVKM. The V and J ends lost 7 bases and 0 bases respectively, with 19 bases between them. Only one count was recorded for this clone. Its antigen is undetermined. The chain employs TRBV28 and TRBJ2-7; a possible D gene is TRBD2 (6 bases). The sequence was obtained from a male donor in good health and CMV-seropositive. The sample consisted of PBMCs. CDR3 in DNA: TGTGCCAGCACCACTAAGAGGGACTTGAGCTCCTACGAGCAGTACTTC. Translation: CASTTKRDLSSYEQYF.